These T cell receptor beta chains were read from a single sample in a study of blood T cell repertoires in COVID-19. The protocol was immunoSEQ multiplex PCR, while the TCRdb copy is restricted to in-frame clones and leaves out a portion. The sample records some 350,000 clones, 70% to 90% being singletons. The specimen was peripheral blood. The source is a woman under 40 with COVID-19, enrolled during active disease. Both conserved end residues are part of each CDR3. Fields, in order: J gene, D gene, clone size, V gene, CDR3 DNA, CDR3 protein. D genes are given only for firm matches. Clone size is shown for a subset of rows, as once, few, many or a class of expanded clone.

>TRBJ1-5|.|.|TRBV19
TGTGCCAGTAGTATGAAGGGAGTACCCAATCAGCCCCAGCATTTT
CASSMKGVPNQPQHF
>TRBJ2-2|TRBD1|.|TRBV24-1
TGTGCCACCAGTGATTTAGGGACAGGGACCGGGGAGCTGTTTTTT
CATSDLGTGTGELFF
>TRBJ2-3|.|.|TRBV14
TGTGCCAGCAGCCAAGGACTTAGCACAGATACGCAGTATTTT
CASSQGLSTDTQYF
>TRBJ2-1|TRBD2|once|TRBV11-2
TGTGCCAGCAGCTTAGTCCGACTAGCGGGGGGGATCGATGAGCAGTTCTTC
CASSLVRLAGGIDEQFF
>TRBJ2-6|.|.|TRBV3-1/TRBV3-2
TGTGCCAGCAGCCGTCGGTCCTCTGGGGCCAACGTCCTGACTTTC
CASSRRSSGANVLTF
>TRBJ1-5|TRBD1|.|TRBV19
TGTGCCAGTAGTAGACAGGGGATTCAGCCCCAGCATTTT
CASSRQGIQPQHF
>TRBJ2-1|TRBD2|.|TRBV29-1
TGCAGCGTTATGACTAGCGGAAAGTACAATGAGCAGTTCTTC
CSVMTSGKYNEQFF
>TRBJ2-3|TRBD2|.|TRBV6-4
TGTGCCAGCAGTAACCGGGGGGTTCCAGATACGCAGTATTTT
CASSNRGVPDTQYF
>TRBJ1-6|.|.|TRBV10-2
TGCGCCAGCAGTACAGGGAACTATAATTCACCCCTCCACTTT
CASSTGNYNSPLHF
>TRBJ1-1|.|.|TRBV7-9
TGTGCCAGCAGCTTAGGACAACCCCAGATGAACACTGAAGCTTTCTTT
CASSLGQPQMNTEAFF
>TRBJ1-6|.|.|TRBV5-1
TGCGCCAGCAGCTTGCTGGACAGAAACAAGAGCTCCTATAATTCACCCCTCCACTTT
CASSLLDRNKSSYNSPLHF
>TRBJ1-4|TRBD1|.|TRBV28
TGTGCCAGCAGAAAGCCGGGACAGGTTACTACTAATGAAAAACTGTTTTTT
CASRKPGQVTTNEKLFF
>TRBJ2-1|TRBD2|.|TRBV4-1
TGCGCCAGCAGCCTAAAGCATTCTAGCGGGAGGGACAATGAGCAGTTCTTC
CASSLKHSSGRDNEQFF
>TRBJ2-3|.|.|TRBV10-3
TGTGCCATCAGTCCGGGACAAGACACAGATACGCAGTATTTT
CAISPGQDTDTQYF
>TRBJ2-1|TRBD2|few|TRBV24-1
TGTGCCACCAGTGACCTTGAGCGGGAAGATGAGCAGTTCTTC
CATSDLEREDEQFF
>TRBJ1-5|.|.|TRBV6-2/TRBV6-3
TGTGCCAGCAGTTTAAAGGGACTCAGCAATCAGCCCCAGCATTTT
CASSLKGLSNQPQHF
>TRBJ2-7|.|.|TRBV6-2/TRBV6-3
TGTGCCAGCAGCGGGGGCGCCTACGAGCAGTACTTC
CASSGGAYEQYF
>TRBJ2-1|.|.|TRBV20-1
TGCAGTGCTGGATGGAGGAATGAGCAGTTCTTC
CSAGWRNEQFF
>TRBJ2-3|.|.|TRBV25-1
TGTGCCAGCAGTAGGGGGTGGGCGGAAGGCACAGATACGCAGTATTTT
CASSRGWAEGTDTQYF
>TRBJ2-3|.|.|TRBV2
TGTGCCAGCAGTTCCCGACAAGACACAGATACGCAGTATTTT
CASSSRQDTDTQYF
>TRBJ2-7|.|.|TRBV5-6
TGTGCCAGCAGCTCCCGGGGCGAGCAGTACTTC
CASSSRGEQYF
>TRBJ2-1|TRBD2|once|TRBV5-4
TGTGCCAGCAGCTCACGGGGCGGGAGAACCTACAATGAGCAGTTCTTC
CASSSRGGRTYNEQFF
>TRBJ2-3|TRBD2|.|TRBV9
TGTGCCAGCAGCGATACAAGCGGGAGAGAGAGCACAGATACGCAGTATTTT
CASSDTSGRESTDTQYF
>TRBJ2-5|TRBD2|.|TRBV11-2
TGTGCCAGCAGCTTGGGACTAGCGGGAATACAAGAGACCCAGTACTTC
CASSLGLAGIQETQYF